What follows are 28 T cell receptor beta chains derived from one specimen sequenced in a study of T cells in Graves' hyperthyroidism and ophthalmopathy. From RNA transcripts, TCR beta CDR3 regions were amplified. Primed by the HTBI set, a first-round RT-PCR was run on the TCR CDR3. TCRdb independently ran MiXCR on the multiplex PCR reads; one entry per CDR3 protein. The data show 200,000 to 250,000 distinct CDR3 sequences, approximately 16% seen once. Sequencing was carried out using blood. The receptors shown here come from a woman between 18 and 30 years old with Graves' ophthalmopathy.

The table lists this clonotype with many counts. V usage is TRBV5-6 and J usage is TRBJ2-7; 8 bases are shared with TRBD1. Trimming cost V 1 base and J 1 base; bases outside gene matches: 7. This CDR3 region has 16 residues. CDR1 and CDR2 from the germline V gene are SGHDT and YYEEEE. The CDR3 bases are TGTGCCAGCAGCTTGTTAAGACAGGGGTTTTCCTACGAGCAGTACTTC. Translation: CASSLLRQGFSYEQYF.

As for this clonotype: A read error is possible here, since a much larger clone lies one base away. The rearrangement links TRBV7-9 to TRBJ1-2; D unclear. This CDR3 is 13 amino acids long. Germline CDR1 SEHNR, CDR2 FQNEAQ (reference sequence). The CDR3 region has the DNA TGTGCCGGCAGCCTAGATGTGGGCGGGGGCTACACCTTC. This codes for CAGSLDVGGGYTF.

This clonotype was detected many times. The chain has TRBV19 and TRBJ2-3; D may be TRBD1 or TRBD2 (5 bases each). Germline V gene lookup returns CDR1 LNHDA and CDR2 SQIVND (reference sequence). The CDR3 runs 16 residues. V lost 5 bases to trimming and J lost 6 bases, with 21 bases between them. The CDR3 loop reads CASSPQPGPPGDTQYF. The CDR3 DNA reads as TGTGCCAGTAGTCCACAACCGGGACCCCCCGGGGATACGCAGTATTTT.

In its sample, this clonotype was seen many times. This chain uses TRBV12-5 with TRBJ1-1, with D hard to call. CDR1 and CDR2 (germline): LGHNT, FRNRAP. Trimming took 7 bases from V and 3 from J, leaving 15 bases between them. The CDR3 covers 14 residues. The CDR3 region has the DNA TGTGCTAGTGCCACGGGGAGTTTTGACACTGAAGCTTTCTTT. As protein: CASATGSFDTEAFF.

Note on this clonotype: With a much larger clone just one base away, this may be a read error. CDR3: CASSLQRPSNQPQHF. The CDR3 nucleotides are TGCGCCAGCAGCCTACAGAGACCGAGCAATCAGCCCCAGCATTTT. The chain combines TRBV4-1 with TRBJ1-5, with unresolved D. CDR3 length equals 15 residues. Deletions cut 4 bases from V and 1 base from J, with 11 bases between. The germline gives CDR1 MGHRA, CDR2 YSYEKL.

This clonotype occurred many times. The genes are TRBV4-1 and TRBJ1-2; the D gene is possibly TRBD1 (5 bases). The CDR3 loop spans 14 amino acids. V shed 0 bases and J shed 4 bases, with 9 bases lying between them. Germline-derived CDR1 and CDR2 are MGHRA and YSYEKL. The CDR3 reads CASSQEGDGYGYTF. The DNA for the CDR3 is TGCGCCAGCAGCCAAGAGGGGGACGGCTATGGCTACACCTTC.

The CDR3 is CAQNVGASTDTQYF. The DNA of the CDR3 is TGTGCCCAGAATGTGGGGGCTAGCACAGATACGCAGTATTTT. The V and J genes are TRBV7-9 and TRBJ2-3, with D tentatively TRBD1 (6 bases). Germline values: CDR1 SEHNR, CDR2 FQNEAQ (reference sequence). CDR3 length: 14 residues. V lost 11 bases to trimming and J lost 0 bases, with 15 bases between them.

In its sample, this clonotype was seen many times. The chain combines TRBV10-2 with TRBJ1-1; D call uncertain. This CDR3 region has 13 residues. The V end was cut by 7 bases, the J end by 3 bases, with 12 bases between. The germline V gene has CDR1 WSHSY and CDR2 SAAADI. CDR3 in DNA: TGCGCCAGCATGGTGGGCTCGGACACTGAAGCTTTCTTT. Encoded protein: CASMVGSDTEAFF.

This clonotype was seen ten or more times. The rearrangement links TRBV5-1 to TRBJ2-1; D gene uncertain. Germline V gives CDR1 SGHRS, CDR2 YFSETQ. The CDR3 contains 17 residues. The germline V and J ends were trimmed by 0 bases and 0 bases, with 13 bases remaining between them. CDR3 DNA sequence: TGCGCCAGCAGCTTGGCGTTTTCTGGGATCTCCTACAATGAGCAGTTCTTC. This translates into CASSLAFSGISYNEQFF. Based on the CDR3 plus reference TRBV5-1 and TRBJ2-1, the full variable domain is KAGVTQTPRYLIKTRGQQVTLSCSPISGHRSVSWYQQTPGQGLQFLFEYFSETQRNKGNFPGRFSGRQFSNSRSEMNVSTLELGDSALYLCASSLAFSGISYNEQFFGPGTRLTVL.

In its sample, this clonotype was seen many times. V and J are TRBV20-1 and TRBJ1-2; 9 nucleotides align to TRBD1. Germline CDR1 and CDR2: DFQATT and SNEGSKA (reference sequence). The CDR3 runs to 15 residues. V lost 5 bases, J lost 2 bases, and 9 bases stayed unmatched. The CDR3 DNA reads TGCAGTGCTCCGAACAGGGGGCGAGTGAACTATGGCTACACCTTC. This codes for CSAPNRGRVNYGYTF.

The table lists this clonotype with a few counts. The chain employs TRBV9 and TRBJ2-3, with unresolved D. Looked up from germline, CDR1 is SGDLS and CDR2 is YYNGEE. The length of the CDR3 is 13 residues. Trimming stripped 3 bases from V and 3 bases from J, with 8 bases between. The chain's CDR3 is CASSAGLTDTQYF. DNA for the CDR3: TGTGCCAGCAGCGCGGGCCTGACAGATACGCAGTATTTT.

This clonotype was found many times. The rearrangement uses TRBV28 and TRBJ2-5; 7 bases align to TRBD2. From germline, CDR1 is MDHEN and CDR2 SYDVKM. The CDR3 spans 14 residues. V was clipped by 3 bases and J by 3 bases; unmatched bases: 4. The CDR3 protein is CASSFRGRKETQYF. CDR3 sequence (DNA): TGTGCCAGCAGTTTTCGCGGGAGAAAAGAGACCCAGTACTTC. The full variable domain, its missing parts supplied by reference TRBV28 and TRBJ2-5, is DVKVTQSSRYLVKRTGEKVFLECVQDMDHENMFWYRQDPGLGLRLIYFSYDVKMKEKGDIPEGYSVSREKKERFSLILESASTNQTSMYLCASSFRGRKETQYFGPGTRLLVL.

This clonotype has ten or more counts. This chain links TRBV6-1 with TRBJ2-4, with D possibly matching TRBD2 (6 bases). Germline V gives CDR1 MNHNS, CDR2 SASEGT. This CDR3 is built from 15 residues. Trimming removed 6 bases from V and 1 base from J, with 13 bases in between. CDR3 coding DNA: TGTGCCAGCAGCAGCGTTCTAGCGGCCAAAAACATTCAGTACTTC. This encodes CASSSVLAAKNIQYF.

This clonotype was counted ten times or more. V and J are TRBV19 and TRBJ2-3; D possibly corresponds to TRBD2 (5 bases). V was cut by 6 bases and J by 4 bases, with 8 bases left in between. Per germline, CDR1 LNHDA and CDR2 SQIVND (reference sequence). This CDR3 contains 12 residues. Here the CDR3 reads CASREAADTQYF. CDR3 DNA sequence: TGTGCCAGTAGGGAGGCAGCAGATACGCAGTATTTT.

This clonotype was seen at least ten times. The chain joins TRBV5-6 to TRBJ1-2; TRBD1 matches at 7 bases. Germline V gene data show CDR1 as SGHDT and CDR2 as YYEEEE. J lost 0 bases, V lost 5 bases, and 4 bases had no gene match. The CDR3 is 14 residues long. The CDR3 loop reads CASSTGASNYGYTF. CDR3 bases: TGTGCCAGCAGTACAGGGGCCTCTAACTATGGCTACACCTTC.

This clonotype came up many times. This chain joins TRBV10-3 and TRBJ1-1; the D gene is possibly TRBD1 (6 bases). CDR3 size: 12 residues. Germline V CDR1 and CDR2: ENHRY, SYGVKD. Trimming took 9 bases from V and 1 from J, leaving 9 bases between them. The CDR3 DNA is TGTGCCATTCGGACAGCGAACACTGAAGCTTTCTTT. Its translation is CAIRTANTEAFF.

This clonotype was detected many times. This chain links TRBV12-3 or TRBV12-4 with TRBJ1-5; 8 bases agree with TRBD1. The CDR3 spans 16 residues. Germline trimming cut 6 bases from V and 0 bases from J; bases unmatched to any gene: 7. CDR3 coding DNA: TGTGCCAGCAGACAGGGGGGGGCGAATAGCAATCAGCCCCAGCATTTT. This codes for CASRQGGANSNQPQHF.

The chain uses TRBV4-3 and TRBJ1-1; 9 nucleotides agree with TRBD1. Germline lookup yields CDR1 LGHNA and CDR2 YSLEER. Losses at the gene ends were 2 bases for V and 11 bases for J; bases not matched to a gene: 12. CDR3 length: 15 amino acids. CDR3 DNA: TGCGCCAGCAGCCAAAGATCGGGGGCCGGACAGGGGGCTTTCTTT. This gives the protein CASSQRSGAGQGAFF.

This sequence joins TRBV7-8 and TRBJ1-5; D perhaps matches TRBD1 (5 bases). The CDR3 consists of 17 residues. V lost 1 base to trimming and J lost 3 bases, with 16 bases between them. Looked up from germline, CDR1 is SGHVS and CDR2 is FQNEAQ. The CDR3 DNA reads as TGTGCCAGCAGCTTAGTCGGTTTCGGAGGGGACAATCAGCCCCAGCATTTT. It is translated as CASSLVGFGGDNQPQHF.

This clonotype came up many times. The chain uses TRBV6-4 and TRBJ1-1, with a possible D match to TRBD1 (5 bases). The CDR3 has 16 amino acids. The V end lost 0 bases, the J end lost 1 base, and 12 bases lay between the germline ends. CDR1 and CDR2 (germline): MRHNA, SNTAGT. The CDR3, as DNA: TGTGCCAGCAGTGACTCGTGGGGCAGAAAGAACACTGAAGCTTTCTTT. This encodes CASSDSWGRKNTEAFF.

This clonotype has a handful of counts. Just one base apart from a much larger clone, this may be a read error. The rearrangement joins TRBV7-2 to TRBJ2-3; 10 bases line up with TRBD2. The CDR3 runs 18 residues. J lost 0 bases, V lost 5 bases, and 11 bases had no gene match. Per the germline V gene, CDR1 is SGHTA and CDR2 is FQGNSA. This chain's CDR3 is CASSPWGLALLSTDTQYF. In nucleotides, the CDR3 is TGTGCCAGCAGCCCTTGGGGACTAGCGTTACTTAGCACAGATACGCAGTATTTT.

This clonotype was found many times. J is TRBJ2-1 and V is TRBV28; the D gene is possibly TRBD2 (6 bases). V lost 10 bases to trimming and J lost 0 bases, with 16 bases between them. The CDR3 spans 15 residues. In germline, CDR1 is MDHEN, CDR2 SYDVKM. In nucleotides, the CDR3 is TGTGCCATTTCCAGGGCGGGACTCTCCTACAATGAGCAGTTCTTC. It yields the protein CAISRAGLSYNEQFF. Drawing the rest from reference TRBV28 and TRBJ2-1, the complete variable domain is DVKVTQSSRYLVKRTGEKVFLECVQDMDHENMFWYRQDPGLGLRLIYFSYDVKMKEKGDIPEGYSVSREKKERFSLILESASTNQTSMYLCAISRAGLSYNEQFFGPGTRLTVL.

Many counts were recorded for this clonotype. V is TRBV7-9 and J is TRBJ1-1, with 11 bases identical to TRBD1. This CDR3 spans 16 amino acids. The ends lost 5 bases at V and 1 base at J; junction bases unmatched: 6. Germline assignment: CDR1 SEHNR and CDR2 FQNEAQ (reference sequence). The CDR3 nucleotides are TGTGCCAGCAGCCCGAGGACAGGGGGCACGAACACTGAAGCTTTCTTT. Its translation is CASSPRTGGTNTEAFF.

This clonotype was observed at least ten times. The chain links TRBV5-1 to TRBJ2-2; D is possibly TRBD1 (6 bases). Trimming pared 5 bases from V and 1 base from J, leaving 15 bases between. The CDR3 sequence is 16 residues long. Germline CDR1 reads SGHRS; CDR2 reads YFSETQ. CDR3 bases: TGCGCCAGCAGAAGGGGGATAGCCCGGAACACCGGGGAGCTGTTTTTT. Protein product: CASRRGIARNTGELFF.

This clonotype appeared many times. CDR3 sequence (DNA): TGTGCCAGCAGTCGATCAGCGGGAGTAATATTTGTAGACGAGCAGTACTTC. Translating gives CASSRSAGVIFVDEQYF. The genes are TRBV28 and TRBJ2-7; 8 bases line up with TRBD2. This CDR3 comprises 17 residues. Looked up from germline, CDR1 is MDHEN and CDR2 is SYDVKM. V trimming: 5 bases; J trimming: 5 bases; junction bases outside the gene matches: 17.

This clonotype was counted many times. The genes are TRBV20-1 and TRBJ1-4, with TRBD1 identical over 10 bases. The germline gives CDR1 DFQATT, CDR2 SNEGSKA (reference sequence). With 6 bases clipped from V and 5 bases from J, the junction kept 3 bases outside the gene matches. The CDR3 extends over 13 amino acids. CDR3: CSARTGGNEKLFF. The CDR3 DNA sequence: TGCAGTGCCCGGACAGGGGGGAATGAAAAACTGTTTTTT.

The CDR3 DNA reads as TGTGCCAGCAGCTCCGAATTAGCGGGACAAGAGACCCAGTACTTC. Its translation: CASSSELAGQETQYF. The genes are TRBV11-2 and TRBJ2-5; 8 positions match TRBD2. Germline V CDR1 and CDR2: SGHAT, FQNNGV. The length of the CDR3 is 15 residues. V was clipped by 4 bases and J by 2 bases; unmatched bases: 6. Based on the CDR3 plus reference TRBV11-2 and TRBJ2-5, the full variable domain is EAGVAQSPRYKIIEKRQSVAFWCNPISGHATLYWYQQILGQGPKLLIQFQNNGVVDDSQLPKDRFSAERLKGVDSTLKIQPAKLEDSAVYLCASSSELAGQETQYFGPGTRLLVL.

In its sample, this clonotype was seen many times. This chain links TRBV6-1 with TRBJ1-1; D might be TRBD1 (6 bases). V dropped 5 bases and J dropped 0 bases, with 10 bases sitting between them. The CDR3 is 14 residues long. The germline gives CDR1 MNHNS, CDR2 SASEGT. As DNA, the CDR3 is TGTGCCAGCAGTCACGGACAGATGAACACTGAAGCTTTCTTT. Residues: CASSHGQMNTEAFF.